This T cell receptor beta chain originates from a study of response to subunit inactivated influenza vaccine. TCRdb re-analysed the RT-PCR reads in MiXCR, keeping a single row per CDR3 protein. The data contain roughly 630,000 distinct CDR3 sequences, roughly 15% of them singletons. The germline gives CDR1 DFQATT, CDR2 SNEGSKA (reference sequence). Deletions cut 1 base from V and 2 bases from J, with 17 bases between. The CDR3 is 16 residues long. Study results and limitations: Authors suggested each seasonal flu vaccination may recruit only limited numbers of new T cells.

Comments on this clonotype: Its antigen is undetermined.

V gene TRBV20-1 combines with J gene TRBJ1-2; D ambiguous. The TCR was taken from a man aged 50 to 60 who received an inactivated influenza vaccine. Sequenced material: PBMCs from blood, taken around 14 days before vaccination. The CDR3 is CSARGRREPSNYGYTF. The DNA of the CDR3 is TGCAGTGCTAGAGGACGGCGGGAACCTTCCAACTATGGCTACACCTTC.